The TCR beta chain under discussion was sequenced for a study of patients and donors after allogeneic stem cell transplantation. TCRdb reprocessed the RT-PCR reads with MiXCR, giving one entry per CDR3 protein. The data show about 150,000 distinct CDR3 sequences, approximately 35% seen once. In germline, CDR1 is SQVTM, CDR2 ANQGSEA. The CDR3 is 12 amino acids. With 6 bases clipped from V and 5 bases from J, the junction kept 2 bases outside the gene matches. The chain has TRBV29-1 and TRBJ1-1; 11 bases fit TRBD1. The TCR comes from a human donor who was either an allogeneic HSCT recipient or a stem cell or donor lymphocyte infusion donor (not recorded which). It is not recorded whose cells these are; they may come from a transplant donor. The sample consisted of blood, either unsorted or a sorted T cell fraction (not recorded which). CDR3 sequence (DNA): TGCAGCGTCGGACAGGGGGCAACTGAAGCTTTCTTT. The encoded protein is CSVGQGATEAFF.